The present T cell receptor (beta chain) was sequenced within a study of T cell clonality in common variable immunodeficiency. V was clipped by 6 bases and J by 8 bases, with 7 bases between them. CDR1 MNHNS and CDR2 SASEGT come from the germline V gene. The CDR3 has 11 amino acids. Profiled with immunoSEQ multiplex PCR; TCRdb holds only in-frame clones, not every one. This sample includes about 37,000 clones with no singletons; its ten biggest clones take up about 0.86%. This clone has a count of ten or more. The DNA ends 3 residues before the CDR3 does, and the rest of the CDR3 is filled in from the germline J gene.

Material: peripheral blood mononuclear cells. The TCR sequence derives from a person between 18 and 75 years old in good health. V gene TRBV6-1 combines with J gene TRBJ1-4; the D is unclear. The part of the CDR3 DNA that was read is TGTGCCAGCAGGGAACTAGAAAAA. Translation gives CASRELEK. The whole CDR3 region reads CASRELEKLFF.